The clone carrying this TCR beta chain has a handful of counts. CDR1 and CDR2 from the germline V gene are SGHRS and YFSETQ. This CDR3 is 16 amino acids long. V gave up 5 bases and J gave up 3 bases; unmatched junction bases: 9. This sample was included in a study of identical twins. With template switching, a universal primer site was added, and the cDNA carried unique molecular identifiers. Using its own MiXCR run on the 5' RACE reads, TCRdb lists one record per CDR3 protein. The repertoire has just over 500,000 distinct CDR3 sequences, approximately 22% of them found once; the top ten carry 0.91%. The same sample was also used in a study of T cells expressing NK-cell markers. This second study says: Sorted CD3+CD56+NKG2C+, CD3+CD56+NKG2C- and CD3+CD56-NKG2C+ T cells supplied TCR beta repertoires.

The sequenced sample was CD4+ T cells sorted from blood. This sequence joins TRBV5-1 and TRBJ2-2; 8 bases are shared with TRBD2. This TCR derives from a woman aged 18-30 years in good health. The CDR3 region is CASRPKRETYTGELFF. The CDR3 DNA is TGCGCCAGCAGACCAAAGCGGGAGACGTACACCGGGGAGCTGTTTTTT.